These 9 T cell receptor beta chains originate from one sample sequenced in a study of T cells in tuberculosis. The assay was immunoSEQ multiplex PCR, and TCRdb's table has in-frame clones only and misses some. This sample has 30,000 to 40,000 clones, with about 91% found just once. Regarding time point: new active TB diagnosis, blood taken before or within 7 days of starting treatment. The sample here was PBMCs, taken at tuberculosis diagnosis. The source of these receptors is an adult with tuberculosis.

The chain employs TRBV2 and TRBJ2-3; TRBD2 is a possible D gene (5 bases). Germline values: CDR1 SNHLY, CDR2 FYNNEI. The CDR3 has 13 residues. Trimming left V 8 bases short and J 5 bases short, with 14 bases between. The CDR3 sequence is CASELGSGDTQYF. For the CDR3, the DNA is TGTGCCAGCGAACTAGGTTCCGGAGATACGCAGTATTTT.

The chain recombines TRBV6-1 with TRBJ1-1; a possible D gene is TRBD1 (6 bases). The CDR3 sequence is 14 residues long. V was cut by 5 bases and J by 6 bases, with 16 bases left in between. The germline V gene has CDR1 MNHNS and CDR2 SASEGT. CDR3 nucleotides: TGTGCCAGCAGTCTTCCGGGACACCCTCCTGAAGCTTTCTTT. The encoded protein is CASSLPGHPPEAFF.

This clone was detected a few times. This chain joins TRBV7-8 and TRBJ2-7; TRBD1 is a possible D gene (6 bases). V was trimmed by 4 bases and J by 6 bases, leaving 10 bases between them. The length of the CDR3 is 12 residues. Germline values: CDR1 SGHVS, CDR2 FQNEAQ. CDR3 protein: CASSSPQGEQYV. The CDR3 nucleotides are TGTGCCAGCAGCTCACCACAGGGCGAGCAGTACGTC.

This clone was seen more than once but under ten times. The rearrangement joins TRBV29-1 to TRBJ1-1, with a weak D call TRBD1 (5 bases). Germline CDR1 reads SQVTM; CDR2 reads ANQGSEA. V lost 8 bases and J lost 4, with 14 bases in between. The CDR3 contains 12 residues. This chain's CDR3 is CSSAGKGTEAFF. The CDR3 DNA is TGCAGCTCAGCAGGGAAAGGCACTGAAGCTTTCTTT.

V and J are TRBV4-2 and TRBJ2-1; no clear D. Germline loops: CDR1 LGHNA, CDR2 YNFKEQ. Trimming cost V 4 bases and J 5 bases, with 9 bases left between them. This CDR3 has 13 amino acids. The CDR3 is CASSPPVHNEQFF. The CDR3 DNA follows: TGTGCCAGCAGCCCGCCGGTCCACAATGAGCAGTTCTTC.

The chain carries TRBV5-6 and TRBJ2-3, with TRBD2 matching 10 bases. The CDR3 is 18 residues long. Trimming at V came to 0 bases and at J to 2 bases, leaving 9 bases not matched to a gene. CDR1 is SGHDT, CDR2 YYEEEE, per germline. The CDR3 sequence is CASSLAVPGLANTDTQYF. In DNA form, the CDR3 reads TGTGCCAGCAGCTTGGCAGTCCCGGGACTAGCGAACACAGATACGCAGTATTTT. Drawing the rest from reference TRBV5-6 and TRBJ2-3, the complete variable domain is DAGVTQSPTHLIKTRGQQVTLRCSPKSGHDTVSWYQQALGQGPQFIFQYYEEEERQRGNFPDRFSGHQFPNYSSELNVNALLLGDSALYLCASSLAVPGLANTDTQYFGPGTRLTVL.

The rearrangement joins TRBV30 to TRBJ2-1, with D possibly TRBD2 on 6 matching bases. CDR3 length: 15 residues. V dropped 2 bases and J dropped 0 bases, with 11 bases sitting between them. Germline CDR1 and CDR2: GTSNPN and SVGIG (reference sequence). The CDR3 DNA reads TGTGCCTGGAGTATTTCGGGGGTCTCCTACAATGAGCAGTTCTTC. Translating gives CAWSISGVSYNEQFF.

The chain recombines TRBV5-4 with TRBJ2-3; D may be TRBD2 (5 bases). Germline V gene sequence: CDR1 SGHNT, CDR2 YYREEE (reference sequence). This CDR3 region has 12 residues. Trimming removed 6 bases at V and 4 bases at J, with 9 bases between. As DNA, the CDR3 is TGTGCCAGCACCGCCGGGGCAGATACGCAGTATTTT. This sequence encodes CASTAGADTQYF. Using reference TRBV5-4 and TRBJ2-3 for the parts outside the CDR3, the full variable domain is ETGVTQSPTHLIKTRGQQVTLRCSSQSGHNTVSWYQQALGQGPQFIFQYYREEENGRGNFPPRFSGLQFPNYSSELNVNALELDDSALYLCASTAGADTQYFGPGTRLTVL.

The chain employs TRBV11-3 and TRBJ1-6; 7 nucleotides agree with TRBD1. The CDR3 totals 14 residues. The V segment lost 2 bases and the J segment 11 bases; nucleotides outside the gene matches: 6. Germline CDR1 is SGHNT and CDR2 is YENEEA. The DNA of the CDR3 is TGTGCCAGCAGCTTAACAGGGGAAGAAGCACCCCTCCACTTT. Its translation is CASSLTGEEAPLHF.